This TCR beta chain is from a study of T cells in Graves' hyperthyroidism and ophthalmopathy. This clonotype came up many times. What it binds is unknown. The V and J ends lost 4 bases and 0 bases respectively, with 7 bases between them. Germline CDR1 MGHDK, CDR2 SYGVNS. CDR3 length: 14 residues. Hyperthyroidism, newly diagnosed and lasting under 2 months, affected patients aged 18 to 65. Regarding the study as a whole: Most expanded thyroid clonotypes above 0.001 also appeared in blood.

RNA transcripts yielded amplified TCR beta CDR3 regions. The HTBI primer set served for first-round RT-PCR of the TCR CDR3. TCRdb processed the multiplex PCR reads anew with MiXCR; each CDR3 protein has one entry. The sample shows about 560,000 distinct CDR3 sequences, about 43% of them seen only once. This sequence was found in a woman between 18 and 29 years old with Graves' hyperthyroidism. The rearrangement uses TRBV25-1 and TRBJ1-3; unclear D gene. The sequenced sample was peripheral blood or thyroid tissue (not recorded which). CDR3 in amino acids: CASSADGSGNTIYF. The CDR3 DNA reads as TGTGCCAGCAGTGCAGACGGCTCTGGAAACACCATATATTTT.